The 5 T cell receptor beta chains below come from one sample, sequenced in a study of CD8+ T cells in alopecia areata. Specified treatment: oral pan-JAK inhibitor, 5-10 mg twice daily. RNA was isolated and reverse transcribed to cDNA, the sequencing template. Sequenced by immunoSEQ multiplex PCR; TCRdb stores in-frame clones only, minus some. The repertoire holds around 270,000 clones, with more than 45% as singletons. Sequencing was performed on CD4+ T cells sorted from blood, taken at week 24, from a patient treated with tofacitinib. The source of these receptors is a human donor with alopecia areata.

The V call is TRBV30, the J call TRBJ1-2, with 8 bases fitting TRBD1. Germline CDR1 reads GTSNPN; CDR2 reads SVGIG (reference sequence). The CDR3 spans 12 residues. The junction had 7 bases not matched to a gene; V was cut back by 5 bases and J by 8 bases. CDR3 amino acids: CAWASGTGGYTF. The CDR3 bases are TGTGCCTGGGCCTCCGGGACAGGCGGCTACACCTTC.

The rearrangement joins TRBV5-4 to TRBJ2-3; 13 bases are shared with TRBD2. Per germline, CDR1 SGHNT and CDR2 YYREEE (reference sequence). The CDR3 consists of 16 residues. V gave up 4 bases and J gave up 2 bases; unmatched junction bases: 4. CDR3 region: CASSPTSGGLTDTQYF. In nucleotides, the CDR3 is TGTGCCAGCAGCCCGACTAGCGGGGGGCTCACAGATACGCAGTATTTT.

CDR3 sequence reads: CAWSKGRDYGYTF. In DNA, the CDR3 is TGTGCCTGGAGCAAGGGGAGGGACTATGGCTACACCTTC. The chain combines TRBV30 with TRBJ1-2; a weak D match, TRBD1 (5 bases). V was cut by 3 bases and J by 3 bases, with 11 bases left in between. CDR3 size: 13 residues. Germline values: CDR1 GTSNPN, CDR2 SVGIG (reference sequence).

This rearrangement joins TRBV5-6 to TRBJ2-6, with 12 bases that match TRBD1. The ends lost 4 bases at V and 11 bases at J; junction bases unmatched: 7. The CDR3 contains 15 residues. Germline CDR1 and CDR2: SGHDT and YYEEEE. The CDR3 loop reads CASSTTGTGGDVLTF. CDR3 nucleotides: TGTGCCAGCAGCACGACCGGGACAGGGGGCGACGTCCTGACTTTC.

The rearrangement links TRBV1 to TRBJ2-7; the table's D call, TRBD1, has no DNA check behind it. TRBV1 is assigned pseudogene status. The CDR3 runs to 16 residues. The CDR3 loop reads CTSSQPPGQGGHEQYF. For the CDR3, the DNA is TGCACCAGCAGCCAACCCCCGGGACAGGGTGGCCACGAGCAGTACTTC.